This T cell receptor beta chain was obtained from a study of CXCR3-negative and CXCR3-positive naive CD8 T cells. Overall study findings and caveats: TRB CDR3s of CXCR3-positive naive cells were more hydrophobic than those of CXCR3-negative naive cells.

In regard to this clonotype: Antigen: not known.

Through 5' RACE with UMI labels, the TRB cDNA libraries were prepared. From the 5' RACE reads, TCRdb lists one entry per CDR3 protein and no DNA. The table for this sample gives some 68,000 distinct CDR3 sequences. The CDR3 loop spans 16 amino acids. Germline CDR1 and CDR2: DFQATT and SNEGSKA (reference sequence). This TCR was sampled from a human donor in good health. Some clones in this sample may be carry-over from other donors' samples. The sample comprised naive CXCR3+ CD8+ T cells from blood. Sample subset: CD45RO-CCR7+CD27+CD95- naive CD8+ T cells expressing CXCR3 (TNR3+). The gene calls are TRBV20-1 and TRBJ2-7; checking the TCRdb D call of TRBD1 is not possible without DNA. The CDR3 is CSAAGNRDNFSYEQYF.